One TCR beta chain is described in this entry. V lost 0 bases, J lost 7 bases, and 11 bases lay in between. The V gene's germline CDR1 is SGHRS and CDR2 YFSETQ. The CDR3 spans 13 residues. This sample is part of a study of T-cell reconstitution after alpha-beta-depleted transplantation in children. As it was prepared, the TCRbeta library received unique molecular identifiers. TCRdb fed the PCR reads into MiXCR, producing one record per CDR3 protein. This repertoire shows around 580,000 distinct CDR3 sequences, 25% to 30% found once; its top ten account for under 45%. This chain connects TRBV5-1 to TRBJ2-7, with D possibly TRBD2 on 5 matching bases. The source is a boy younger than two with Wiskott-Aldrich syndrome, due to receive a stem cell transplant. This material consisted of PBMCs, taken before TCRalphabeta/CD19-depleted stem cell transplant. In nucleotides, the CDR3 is TGCGCCAGCAGCTTGGGAGGGCCTCGAGAGCAGTACTTC. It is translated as CASSLGGPREQYF.